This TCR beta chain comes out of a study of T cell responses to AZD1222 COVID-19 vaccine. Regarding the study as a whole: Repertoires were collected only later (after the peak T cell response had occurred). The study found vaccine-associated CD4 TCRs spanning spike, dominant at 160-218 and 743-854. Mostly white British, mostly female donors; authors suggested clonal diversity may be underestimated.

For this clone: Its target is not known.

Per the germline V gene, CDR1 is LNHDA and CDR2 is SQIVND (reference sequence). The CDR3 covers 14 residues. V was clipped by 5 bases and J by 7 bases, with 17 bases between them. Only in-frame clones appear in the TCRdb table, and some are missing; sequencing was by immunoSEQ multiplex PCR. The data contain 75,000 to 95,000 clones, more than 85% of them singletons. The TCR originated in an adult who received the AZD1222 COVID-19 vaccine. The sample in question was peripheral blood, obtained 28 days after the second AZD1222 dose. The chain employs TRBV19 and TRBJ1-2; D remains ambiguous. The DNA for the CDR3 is TGTGCCAGTAGTCCCCTTGAGAGTAAAAGTGGCTACACCTTC. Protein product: CASSPLESKSGYTF.